The 27 T cell receptor beta chains listed next were all sequenced from one sample in a study of primary melanoma T cells and metastatic recurrence. Sequencing used immunoSEQ multiplex PCR; TCRdb keeps in-frame clones, though not all of them. Seen here are fewer than 300 clones, over 70% observed once, and the top ten hold about 8.1%. What was sequenced was melanoma tumor tissue. The source is a human donor with melanoma.

About this clone itself: A read error may account for a junction end that differs from germline. The genes are TRBV7-6 and TRBJ2-2; D perhaps matches TRBD1 (5 bases). The CDR3 consists of 18 residues. Germline V gives CDR1 SGHVS, CDR2 FNYEAQ. CDR3 residues: CASTLWLLRVKRPGELFF. The CDR3 coding sequence is TGTGCCAGCACCTTATGGCTCCTCAGGGTGAAGCGACCCGGGGAGCTGTTTTTT.

CDR3 region: CASSINPTGNTIYF. CDR3 sequence (DNA): TGTGCCAGCAGTATCAACCCGACTGGAAACACCATATATTTT. V is TRBV28 and J is TRBJ1-3; D gene uncertain. This CDR3 is built from 14 residues. Germline assignment: CDR1 MDHEN and CDR2 SYDVKM. Deletions cut 5 bases from V and 2 bases from J, with 10 bases between.

The rearrangement uses TRBV19 and TRBJ2-1, with 8 bases matching TRBD2. Germline CDR1 and CDR2: LNHDA and SQIVND (reference sequence). J was trimmed by 3 bases and V by 0 bases; bases with no gene match: 7. This CDR3 has 17 amino acids. The CDR3 DNA follows: TGTGCCAGTAGTATAGAAACTGGACTAGCCCACTACAATGAGCAGTTCTTC. It yields the protein CASSIETGLAHYNEQFF.

This chain joins TRBV9 and TRBJ1-1; maybe TRBD1 (6 bases). The CDR3 consists of 13 residues. CDR1 SGDLS and CDR2 YYNGEE come from the germline V gene. V lost 5 bases and J lost 0, with 8 bases in between. CDR3 sequence reads: CASSGQMNTEAFF. CDR3 DNA: TGTGCCAGCAGTGGACAGATGAACACTGAAGCTTTCTTT.

Points on this clone: A read error may produce the germline difference seen at one junction end. The chain employs TRBV6-8 and TRBJ2-5; the D gene could be TRBD1 or TRBD2 (5 bases each). This CDR3 is 15 amino acids long. The germline gives CDR1 MNHGY, CDR2 SAAAGT. CDR3 protein: CAISGGDSLQETQYF. The CDR3 DNA sequence: TGTGCCATCAGTGGAGGAGACAGCCTTCAAGAGACCCAGTACTTC.

This clone was detected only a few times. This chain connects TRBV19 to TRBJ1-5; the D gene is possibly TRBD1 (6 bases). V was shortened by 6 bases and J by 0 bases, with 12 bases between the two germline ends. The CDR3 length is 15 residues. The germline V gene encodes CDR1 LNHDA and CDR2 SQIVND (reference sequence). In DNA form, the CDR3 reads TGTGCCAGTAGCCGGACAGTATTTAGCAATCAGCCCCAGCATTTT. Protein: CASSRTVFSNQPQHF.

CDR3 amino acids: CASSQKEHRHTEAFF. The CDR3 DNA sequence: TGTGCCAGTAGTCAAAAAGAGCACCGGCACACTGAAGCTTTCTTT. The chain couples TRBV19 to TRBJ1-1; D unresolved. Germline assignment: CDR1 LNHDA and CDR2 SQIVND (reference sequence). V was pared by 5 bases and J by 3 bases, with 16 bases between. This CDR3 has 15 residues.

The chain carries TRBV28 and TRBJ1-5, with 7 bases identical to TRBD1. V lost 5 bases, J lost 7 bases, and 8 bases stayed unmatched. There are 14 residues in the CDR3. Germline CDR1 reads MDHEN; CDR2 reads SYDVKM. Here the CDR3 reads CASSNPTGSQPQHF. The CDR3 DNA is TGTGCCAGCAGTAACCCGACAGGGAGCCAGCCCCAGCATTTT. Combining the CDR3 with reference TRBV28 and TRBJ1-5 gives the whole variable domain DVKVTQSSRYLVKRTGEKVFLECVQDMDHENMFWYRQDPGLGLRLIYFSYDVKMKEKGDIPEGYSVSREKKERFSLILESASTNQTSMYLCASSNPTGSQPQHFGDGTRLSIL.

This clone was detected once. The chain links TRBV11-3 to TRBJ2-3, with TRBD2 identical over 10 bases. Germline CDR1 reads SGHNT; CDR2 reads YENEEA. V lost 2 bases to trimming and J lost 7 bases; unmatched junction nucleotides: 3. The CDR3 sequence is 14 residues long. CDR3 sequence (DNA): TGTGCCAGCAGCTTAACTAGCGGGATGAATACGCAGTATTTT. This codes for CASSLTSGMNTQYF. Full variable domain (missing parts from reference TRBV11-3 and TRBJ2-3): EAGVVQSPRYKIIEKKQPVAFWCNPISGHNTLYWYLQNLGQGPELLIRYENEEAVDDSQLPKDRFSAERLKGVDSTLKIQPAELGDSAVYLCASSLTSGMNTQYFGPGTRLTVL.

The V and J genes are TRBV19 and TRBJ2-7; 8 nucleotides align to TRBD1. The J segment lost 2 bases and the V segment lost 6 bases, leaving 6 bases of the junction unmatched. Germline CDR1 is LNHDA and CDR2 is SQIVND (reference sequence). This CDR3 is 14 amino acids long. The CDR3 coding sequence is TGTGCCAGTAGACCGACAGGGGCCGCCTACGAGCAGTACTTC. Its protein is CASRPTGAAYEQYF.

The chain uses TRBV29-1 and TRBJ2-4; possible D gene TRBD1, 6 bases. This CDR3 spans 14 amino acids. Germline values: CDR1 SQVTM, CDR2 ANQGSEA. V shed 1 base and J shed 4 bases, with 11 bases lying between them. In DNA, the CDR3 is TGCAGCGTTGAAGCTGGGGGCTTAAAAAACATTCAGTACTTC. Its protein is CSVEAGGLKNIQYF. The full variable domain, in which reference TRBV29-1 and TRBJ2-4 provide the parts outside the CDR3, is SAVISQKPSRDICQRGTSLTIQCQVDSQVTMMFWYRQQPGQSLTLIATANQGSEATYESGFVIDKFPISRPNLTFSTLTVSNMSPEDSSIYLCSVEAGGLKNIQYFGAGTRLSVL.

Comments on this clone: The DNA falls 7 residues short of the end of the CDR3 recorded in TCRdb. The rearrangement uses TRBV7-1 and TRBJ2-1; the D segment call TRBD2 is taken from the table without a DNA check. TRBV7-1 is flagged as an ORF with uncertain function. The CDR3 runs 13 residues. CDR3 loop: CASSASLVTEQFF. The CDR3 bases that were read are TGTGCCAGCAGCGCCTCC.

The chain carries TRBV11-3 and TRBJ2-7, with 9 positions matching TRBD2. Per germline, CDR1 SGHNT and CDR2 YENEEA. V was clipped by 1 base and J by 4 bases; unmatched bases: 5. The CDR3 spans 15 residues. The CDR3 DNA follows: TGTGCCAGCAGCTTAGGCGGGACTAGCAAGTACGAGCAGTACTTC. As protein: CASSLGGTSKYEQYF.

This clone was seen only once. The chain combines TRBV2 with TRBJ2-1; D remains ambiguous. From germline, CDR1 is SNHLY and CDR2 FYNNEI. The V gene lost 8 bases and the J gene lost 6 bases, with 11 bases spanning the gap. This CDR3 has 12 amino acids. The CDR3 loop reads CASLSEGNEQFF. The DNA of the CDR3 is TGTGCCAGCCTGTCGGAAGGCAATGAGCAGTTCTTC.

The chain is built from TRBV30 and TRBJ1-2, with D perhaps matching TRBD1 (5 bases). V was pared by 2 bases and J by 2 bases, with 21 bases between. The CDR3 contains 17 residues. Germline V gene data show CDR1 as GTSNPN and CDR2 as SVGIG (reference sequence). The CDR3 is CAWSPWDPGRGNYGYTF. The DNA of the CDR3 is TGTGCCTGGAGTCCCTGGGACCCGGGGAGGGGCAACTATGGCTACACCTTC.

This chain uses TRBV19 with TRBJ1-5; D may be TRBD1 (5 bases). The CDR3 contains 15 residues. Germline V CDR1 and CDR2: LNHDA, SQIVND (reference sequence). Deletions cut 3 bases from V and 0 bases from J, with 9 bases between. CDR3 DNA sequence: TGTGCCAGTAGTATTCCAGGGTATAGCAATCAGCCCCAGCATTTT. As protein: CASSIPGYSNQPQHF.

The chain combines TRBV19 with TRBJ1-2, with 8 bases fitting TRBD1. V lost 5 bases and J lost 0; bases outside the gene matches: 11. Germline lookup yields CDR1 LNHDA and CDR2 SQIVND (reference sequence). The CDR3 covers 17 residues. The CDR3 DNA follows: TGTGCCAGTAGTCCCGGACAGGGCCGCCCCTCTAACTATGGCTACACCTTC. Translation: CASSPGQGRPSNYGYTF.

The rearrangement uses TRBV29-1 and TRBJ2-5; no reliable D call. The V gene lost 6 bases and the J gene lost 2 bases, with 19 bases spanning the gap. CDR3 size: 15 residues. Germline CDR1 and CDR2: SQVTM and ANQGSEA. For the CDR3, the DNA is TGCAGCGTCACTATCCCTTTGGGATGGCAAGAGACCCAGTACTTC. Amino acids: CSVTIPLGWQETQYF.

J is TRBJ2-7 and V is TRBV6-8, with TRBD2 as a possible D gene (5 bases). The CDR3 totals 14 residues. V was cut by 6 bases and J by 6 bases, with 18 bases left in between. Germline CDR1 reads MNHGY; CDR2 reads SAAAGT. The CDR3 nucleotides are TGTGCCAGCAGGCCCTTTAGGGAGTCTAGCGAGCAGTACTTC. Protein product: CASRPFRESSEQYF.

The CDR3, as DNA: TGTGCCAGCAGCTTATGGGGACTTGAGGATGAGCAGTTCTTC. Its translation: CASSLWGLEDEQFF. J is TRBJ2-1 and V is TRBV7-5; TRBD2, as called in the table, went unchecked against the DNA. TRBV7-5 is a documented pseudogene. The CDR3 extends over 14 amino acids.

The chain is built from TRBV15 and TRBJ2-1, with D perhaps TRBD2 (6 bases). Trimming left V 4 bases short and J 5 bases short, with 18 bases between. Germline CDR1 reads LNHNV; CDR2 reads YYDKDF (reference sequence). The CDR3 runs 16 residues. The CDR3 DNA sequence: TGTGCCACCAGCAAGTTGGAGGGTTATGGAGACAATGAGCAGTTCTTC. It translates to CATSKLEGYGDNEQFF.

The J gene is TRBJ2-1, the V gene TRBV5-1; 10 nucleotides match TRBD2. V lost 0 bases to trimming and J lost 7 bases; unmatched junction nucleotides: 13. Germline V gives CDR1 SGHRS, CDR2 YFSETQ. The CDR3 runs to 18 residues. The CDR3 sequence is CASSLEASGRTRGNEQFF. The CDR3 bases are TGCGCCAGCAGCTTGGAGGCTAGCGGGAGAACCCGGGGGAATGAGCAGTTCTTC.

The V and J genes are TRBV11-3 and TRBJ1-5; D not resolved. The CDR3 contains 15 residues. Trimming removed 4 bases from V and 4 bases from J, with 14 bases in between. CDR1 is SGHNT and CDR2 is YENEEA in the germline V gene. CDR3 sequence reads: CASSSTSAGNQPQHF. The CDR3, as DNA: TGTGCCAGCAGCTCCACGTCGGCCGGTAATCAGCCCCAGCATTTT. The variable domain in full, with the rest retrieved from reference TRBV11-3 and TRBJ1-5, is EAGVVQSPRYKIIEKKQPVAFWCNPISGHNTLYWYLQNLGQGPELLIRYENEEAVDDSQLPKDRFSAERLKGVDSTLKIQPAELGDSAVYLCASSSTSAGNQPQHFGDGTRLSIL.

This clone is a singleton in its sample. The chain employs TRBV6-8 and TRBJ2-1; D is ambiguous. V lost 6 bases and J 2 bases, leaving 8 bases between the germline ends. This CDR3 region has 13 residues. Germline assignment: CDR1 MNHGY and CDR2 SAAAGT. CDR3 bases: TGTGCCAGCAGCCCATACCCCTACAATGAGCAGTTCTTC. It specifies CASSPYPYNEQFF.

As concerns this clone: The junction and the germline gene differ at one end; a read error may be behind it. The V and J genes are TRBV7-6 and TRBJ1-1; 7 bases fit TRBD1. In germline, CDR1 is SGHVS, CDR2 FNYEAQ. The CDR3 has 14 residues. The CDR3 region is CASRPGEGATEAFF. CDR3 DNA sequence: TGTGCCAGCAGACCAGGGGAGGGGGCTACTGAGGCTTTCTTT.

The CDR3 DNA reads TGTGCCAGCAGCGTTCCAGCGAGTAATGAGCAGTTCTTC. Protein sequence: CASSVPASNEQFF. The chain has TRBV9 and TRBJ2-1; D not resolved. V dropped 2 bases and J dropped 7 bases, with 10 bases sitting between them. The V gene's germline CDR1 is SGDLS and CDR2 YYNGEE. The CDR3 runs to 13 residues.

V usage is TRBV6-8 and J usage is TRBJ2-7; TRBD2 agrees at 7 bases. Germline-derived CDR1 and CDR2 are MNHGY and SAAAGT. The CDR3 sequence is 15 residues long. V trimming: 4 bases; J trimming: 0 bases; junction bases outside the gene matches: 6. Here the CDR3 DNA reads TGTGCCAGCAGTTGGAATCGGGACTACTCCTACGAGCAGTACTTC. This codes for CASSWNRDYSYEQYF.